Each of the 21 T cell receptor beta chains below was sequenced from the same sample in a study of blood T cells in healthy people across ages. Alongside a J-beta primer mix, a sample-barcoded 5' primer served in a second PCR lasting roughly 7 to 11 cycles. TCRdb reprocessed the 5' RACE reads with MiXCR, giving one entry per CDR3 protein. The sample contains 1.2 million to 1.5 million distinct CDR3 sequences, approximately 63% of which appear only once. The sequenced material came from blood. The receptors were gathered from a man younger than 35 in good health.

The J gene is TRBJ2-5, the V gene TRBV11-3; D perhaps matches TRBD1 (6 bases). Trimming removed 3 bases from V and 1 base from J, with 12 bases in between. Per germline, CDR1 SGHNT and CDR2 YENEEA. This CDR3 region has 15 residues. CDR3 amino acids: CASSLRDTSQETQYF. The CDR3 coding sequence is TGTGCCAGCAGCTTGAGGGACACTTCCCAAGAGACCCAGTACTTC.

This clonotype came up a few times. The chain carries TRBV4-2 and TRBJ2-1, with 7 bases lining up with TRBD2. Germline V gene sequence: CDR1 LGHNA, CDR2 YNFKEQ. J gave up 7 bases and V 1 base, and 13 bases lay outside the gene matches. This CDR3 has 17 amino acids. CDR3 coding DNA: TGTGCCAGCAGCCAAGGAGGAGGGTCACTAGCGCGGAATGAGCAGTTCTTC. Translating gives CASSQGGGSLARNEQFF.

Note on this clonotype: A clone one base away is much larger, so this may be a read error. V is TRBV3-1 and J is TRBJ2-7; weak D call: TRBD2 (5 bases). This CDR3 has 13 residues. Germline V gene lookup returns CDR1 LGHDT and CDR2 YNNKEL (reference sequence). DNA for the CDR3: TGTGCCACCAGCCCCCGGACTTCCTACGAGCAGTACTTC. This sequence encodes CATSPRTSYEQYF.

The CDR3 loop is CASRRGIVNEQFF. DNA of the CDR3: TGTGCCAGCAGAAGGGGTATCGTGAATGAGCAGTTCTTC. This chain connects TRBV12-3 or TRBV12-4 to TRBJ2-1; possible D gene TRBD1, 5 bases. CDR3 length: 13 residues. Trimming took off 6 bases at V and 7 bases at J, with 13 bases between the two ends.

The V gene is TRBV9, the J gene TRBJ1-6; TRBD1 matches at 9 bases. The length of the CDR3 is 15 residues. Trimming took 3 bases from V and 6 from J; bases not matched to a gene: 4. Germline assignment: CDR1 SGDLS and CDR2 YYNGEE. CDR3 amino acids: CASSAQGASNSPLHF. The CDR3 nucleotides are TGTGCCAGCAGCGCACAGGGGGCGAGTAATTCACCCCTCCACTTT. Complete variable domain (other parts from reference TRBV9 and TRBJ1-6): DSGVTQTPKHLITATGQRVTLRCSPRSGDLSVYWYQQSLDQGLQFLIQYYNGEERAKGNILERFSAQQFPDLHSELNLSSLELGDSALYFCASSAQGASNSPLHFGNGTRLTVT.

The chain joins TRBV7-8 to TRBJ2-1; D call uncertain. CDR3 length equals 14 residues. The germline gives CDR1 SGHVS, CDR2 FQNEAQ. V was pared by 5 bases and J by 10 bases, with 18 bases between. CDR3 protein: CASSPRPGPSEQFF. DNA for the CDR3: TGTGCCAGCAGCCCTAGACCCGGGCCTTCCGAGCAGTTCTTC. The variable domain in full, completed from reference TRBV7-8 and TRBJ2-1, reads GAGVSQSPRYKVAKRGQDVALRCDPISGHVSLFWYQQALGQGPEFLTYFQNEAQLDKSGLPSDRFFAERPEGSVSTLKIQRTQQEDSAVYLCASSPRPGPSEQFFGPGTRLTVL.

The rearrangement links TRBV6-5 to TRBJ2-7; D remains ambiguous. V was shortened by 2 bases and J by 3 bases, with 14 bases between the two germline ends. The CDR3 consists of 15 residues. Germline V gene lookup returns CDR1 MNHEY and CDR2 SVGAGI. The CDR3 DNA follows: TGTGCCAGCAGTTACACGACGGCGCCCAGCTACGAGCAGTACTTC. It encodes CASSYTTAPSYEQYF.

The V call is TRBV3-1, the J call TRBJ1-1; possible D gene TRBD1, 6 bases. V was shortened by 1 base and J by 0 bases, with 9 bases between the two germline ends. CDR3 size: 15 residues. Germline-derived CDR1 and CDR2 are LGHDT and YNNKEL (reference sequence). The CDR3 DNA reads TGTGCCAGCAGCCAAGGGGGGGGCCTGAACACTGAAGCTTTCTTT. Protein: CASSQGGGLNTEAFF.

V is TRBV18 and J is TRBJ2-7; D may match TRBD1 or TRBD2 (5 bases each). The germline gives CDR1 KGHSH, CDR2 LQKENI. This CDR3 region has 15 residues. V was cut by 6 bases and J by 4 bases, with 19 bases left in between. CDR3 coding DNA: TGTGCCAGCTCGCCCAGAGGGGCTGACTTGTACGAGCAGTACTTC. Protein sequence: CASSPRGADLYEQYF.

V gene TRBV11-2 combines with J gene TRBJ2-1; 9 bases line up with TRBD2. CDR1 is SGHAT, CDR2 FQNNGV, per germline. CDR3 length equals 15 residues. The ends lost 5 bases at V and 6 bases at J; junction bases unmatched: 8. CDR3 amino acids: CASSRPGLALNEQFF. DNA for the CDR3: TGTGCCAGCAGCCGCCCGGGACTAGCTCTCAATGAGCAGTTCTTC.

This CDR3 reads CASSYGGQGVHEQYF. In DNA form, the CDR3 reads TGTGCCAGCAGTTACGGGGGACAGGGTGTCCACGAGCAGTACTTC. The chain uses TRBV6-5 and TRBJ2-5; TRBD1 aligns across 9 bases. Near its end, the DNA agrees better with TRBJ2-7, so the J call may be wrong. CDR1 MNHEY and CDR2 SVGAGI come from the germline V gene. The CDR3 has 15 residues.

This sequence joins TRBV6-6 and TRBJ1-5; D is undetermined. The CDR3 consists of 13 residues. Germline CDR1 MNHNY, CDR2 SVGAGI (reference sequence). Trimming stripped 7 bases from V and 0 bases from J, with 7 bases between. The CDR3 DNA reads as TGTGCCAGCACTCGATTTAGCAATCAGCCCCAGCATTTT. Protein product: CASTRFSNQPQHF.

The V gene is TRBV6-2 or TRBV6-3, the J gene TRBJ1-2, with a possible D match to TRBD1 (6 bases). The CDR3 spans 13 residues. Germline V gives CDR1 MNHEY, CDR2 SVGEGT. V shed 6 bases and J shed 9 bases, with 17 bases lying between them. CDR3 protein: CASSAGGQWSYTF. The CDR3 bases are TGTGCCAGCAGCGCGGGTGGACAGTGGAGCTACACCTTC.

The CDR3 nucleotides are TGTGCCAGCAGCTTAGGTGGACAGGGCGGTGGCTACACCTTC. It specifies CASSLGGQGGGYTF. The V and J genes are TRBV11-2 and TRBJ1-2, with TRBD1 identical over 8 bases. J was trimmed by 7 bases and V by 1 base; bases with no gene match: 5. The V gene's germline CDR1 is SGHAT and CDR2 FQNNGV. The CDR3 has 14 amino acids.

This clonotype was seen more than once but under ten times. V and J are TRBV6-2 or TRBV6-3 and TRBJ1-2; D unclear. The CDR3 totals 12 residues. The V end lost 6 bases, the J end lost 4 bases, and 9 bases lay between the germline ends. Germline V lookup: CDR1 MNHEY, CDR2 SVGEGT. The CDR3 DNA reads TGTGCCAGCAGGGGGTCCGTCTATGGCTACACCTTC. Translation gives CASRGSVYGYTF.

This clonotype appeared a few times. The genes are TRBV5-1 and TRBJ1-2, with 8 bases lining up with TRBD1. After removal of 6 bases from V and 4 bases from J, the junction contained 17 bases not matched to a gene. CDR1 is SGHRS, CDR2 YFSETQ, per germline. The CDR3 has 17 residues. CDR3 in DNA: TGCGCCAGCACCACGCGACCCCCTACAACAGGGGGCTATGGCTACACCTTC. Translating gives CASTTRPPTTGGYGYTF. Full variable domain (remainder filled in from reference TRBV5-1 and TRBJ1-2): KAGVTQTPRYLIKTRGQQVTLSCSPISGHRSVSWYQQTPGQGLQFLFEYFSETQRNKGNFPGRFSGRQFSNSRSEMNVSTLELGDSALYLCASTTRPPTTGGYGYTFGSGTRLTVV.

The CDR3 DNA sequence: TGTGCCAGCAGTTTAATCAACCAGAGGGGGACTGAAGCTTTCTTT. This encodes CASSLINQRGTEAFF. The chain links TRBV28 to TRBJ1-1; possible D gene TRBD1, 6 bases. The CDR3 totals 15 residues. From germline, CDR1 is MDHEN and CDR2 SYDVKM. The germline V and J ends were trimmed by 2 bases and 5 bases, with 15 bases remaining between them.

This chain connects TRBV20-1 to TRBJ2-1, with 11 nucleotides matching TRBD2. Germline V lookup: CDR1 DFQATT, CDR2 SNEGSKA (reference sequence). Trimming removed 0 bases from V and 4 bases from J; junction bases left unmatched: 11. The CDR3 sequence is 18 residues long. CDR3 loop: CSARDRGSGGAMYNEQFF. Here the CDR3 DNA reads TGCAGTGCTAGAGATCGGGGTAGCGGGGGGGCTATGTACAATGAGCAGTTCTTC.

The chain combines TRBV7-9 with TRBJ1-5; D possibly corresponds to TRBD1 (6 bases). The CDR3 runs 17 residues. The V gene lost 1 base and the J gene lost 0 bases, with 13 bases spanning the gap. The germline gives CDR1 SEHNR, CDR2 FQNEAQ (reference sequence). This CDR3 is CASSLDQGWYSNQPQHF. DNA for the CDR3: TGTGCCAGCAGCTTAGACCAGGGGTGGTATAGCAATCAGCCCCAGCATTTT.

This clonotype was seen a handful of times. The rearrangement uses TRBV20-1 and TRBJ1-2; tentative D call: TRBD1 (5 bases). V dropped 1 base and J dropped 8 bases, with 17 bases sitting between them. The CDR3 is made up of 14 amino acids. Germline loops: CDR1 DFQATT, CDR2 SNEGSKA (reference sequence). The CDR3 DNA follows: TGCAGTGCTAGAGGAGGGGCTAGGGGTAAAGGCTACACCTTC. Protein product: CSARGGARGKGYTF.

V usage is TRBV9 and J usage is TRBJ2-7; no firm D call. The CDR3 runs to 12 residues. Per germline, CDR1 SGDLS and CDR2 YYNGEE. V dropped 3 bases and J dropped 7 bases, with 11 bases sitting between them. The CDR3: CASSALLNEQYF. The DNA for the CDR3 is TGTGCCAGCAGCGCCCTCCTCAATGAGCAGTACTTC.